The clone carrying this T cell receptor (beta chain) turned up a few times. This entry comes from a study of Graves' ophthalmopathy and Graves' hyperthyroidism. Investigators amplified TCR beta CDR3 regions from RNA transcripts. The workflow started with a first-round RT-PCR run with HTBI primers and then moved on to a second-round multiplex PCR. TCRdb recomputed calls from the multiplex PCR reads with MiXCR, one row per CDR3 protein. The table includes 650,000 to 900,000 distinct CDR3 sequences, 40% detected once. With 7 bases removed from V and 6 bases from J, the gap between germline ends came to 17 bases. The CDR3 length is 13 residues. The germline CDR1 and CDR2 sequences are SGHNT and YYREEE (reference sequence).

This clonotype was sampled from an adult man with Graves' ophthalmopathy. The rearrangement joins TRBV5-4 to TRBJ2-7; D is unclear. Material: peripheral blood. CDR3 nucleotides: TGTGCCAGCGGAAACCAAGGGTATACCGAGCAGTACTTC. It yields the protein CASGNQGYTEQYF.